The 25 T cell receptor beta chains below were found in one sample sequenced in a study of technical replicates of blood from a few donors. This table comes from immunoSEQ multiplex PCR, and its TCRdb copy is limited to in-frame clones, with some not included. The sample holds tens of thousands of clones; more than 90% are singletons and the top ten take approximately 0.37%. Input material: T cells isolated from PBMCs. The receptor source for this set is a human donor in good health.

The chain is built from TRBV5-4 and TRBJ2-1, with a tentative D call TRBD2 (5 bases). Trimming took 3 bases from V and 3 from J, leaving 13 bases between them. Germline V gene data show CDR1 as SGHNT and CDR2 as YYREEE (reference sequence). CDR3 length equals 15 residues. In DNA, the CDR3 is TGTGCCAGCAGCTCCGCGGACTCGTACTACAATGAGCAGTTCTTC. This translates into CASSSADSYYNEQFF.

The CDR3 nucleotides read TGTGCCAGCAGCCCCGGGACAGGCTCCGAGCAGTACTTC. Amino acid sequence: CASSPGTGSEQYF. The chain recombines TRBV11-2 with TRBJ2-7; TRBD1 agrees at 8 bases. Germline CDR1 and CDR2: SGHAT and FQNNGV. There are 13 residues in the CDR3. The trim removed 5 bases at V and 6 bases at J, leaving 6 bases unmatched.

This clone was recorded only once. The J gene is TRBJ1-3, the V gene TRBV5-6, with 7 bases aligning to TRBD1. CDR1 is SGHDT, CDR2 YYEEEE, per germline. The CDR3 consists of 15 residues. Germline trimming cut 2 bases from V and 1 base from J; bases unmatched to any gene: 3. CDR3 protein: CASSLQGSSGNTIYF. The DNA of the CDR3 is TGTGCCAGCAGCTTACAGGGGTCATCTGGAAACACCATATATTTT.

The J gene is TRBJ2-2, the V gene TRBV14; D may be TRBD2 (6 bases). This CDR3 spans 14 amino acids. V was clipped by 3 bases and J by 6 bases, with 11 bases between them. Germline CDR1 and CDR2: SGHDN and FVKESK. This chain's CDR3 is CASSQPEGAGELFF. CDR3 nucleotide sequence: TGTGCCAGCAGCCAGCCGGAGGGCGCCGGGGAGCTGTTTTTT.

J is TRBJ1-5 and V is TRBV28, with 8 nucleotides matching TRBD1. This CDR3 has 14 residues. Germline CDR1 MDHEN, CDR2 SYDVKM. V lost 6 bases and J lost 7; bases outside the gene matches: 8. The CDR3 bases are TGTGCCAGCAGCCGCCCCGGGACAGGACAGCCCCAGCATTTT. Its protein product is CASSRPGTGQPQHF.

This sequence joins TRBV27 and TRBJ1-1; TRBD1 matches at 7 bases. The CDR3 totals 14 residues. V lost 5 bases, J lost 7 bases, and 10 bases stayed unmatched. Germline V lookup: CDR1 MNHEY, CDR2 SMNVEV (reference sequence). The CDR3 here is CASSDSATGVEAFF. The CDR3, as DNA: TGTGCCAGCAGTGACTCGGCTACAGGGGTTGAAGCTTTCTTT.

The V call is TRBV7-6, the J call TRBJ1-3; D perhaps matches TRBD1 (5 bases). This CDR3 contains 16 residues. The germline V and J ends were trimmed by 3 bases and 3 bases, with 15 bases remaining between them. The germline V gene has CDR1 SGHVS and CDR2 FNYEAQ. The CDR3 DNA follows: TGTGCCAGCAGCTTGGGACTTTCCGGTCGTGGAAACACCATATATTTT. It specifies CASSLGLSGRGNTIYF.

The CDR3 is CASIPLGGRNTGELFF. CDR3 bases: TGTGCCAGCATCCCCCTAGGGGGCCGGAACACCGGGGAGCTGTTTTTT. The chain uses TRBV7-8 and TRBJ2-2; 7 nucleotides match TRBD1. After removal of 7 bases from V and 1 base from J, the junction contained 9 bases not matched to a gene. Germline CDR1 reads SGHVS; CDR2 reads FQNEAQ. This CDR3 spans 16 amino acids.

The V call is TRBV6-5, the J call TRBJ2-2; 7 bases agree with TRBD2. Germline assignment: CDR1 MNHEY and CDR2 SVGAGI. The CDR3 spans 15 residues. The V gene end was trimmed by 0 bases and the J gene end by 7 bases; junction bases not matched to a gene: 5. CDR3 sequence reads: CASSYSKRGNGELFF. CDR3 DNA: TGTGCCAGCAGTTACTCGAAGCGGGGAAACGGGGAGCTGTTTTTT.

This chain links TRBV4-2 with TRBJ2-7; 7 positions match TRBD2. The CDR3 is made up of 16 amino acids. The germline V gene encodes CDR1 LGHNA and CDR2 YNFKEQ. The ends lost 2 bases at V and 1 base at J; junction bases unmatched: 8. CDR3 nucleotides: TGTGCCAGCAGCCAAAATCACGCGGGAGCGTCCTACGAGCAGTACTTC. It encodes CASSQNHAGASYEQYF.

V and J are TRBV30 and TRBJ2-7, with TRBD1 matching 10 bases. CDR3 length equals 14 residues. Germline V gene lookup returns CDR1 GTSNPN and CDR2 SVGIG (reference sequence). V lost 2 bases and J lost 1; bases outside the gene matches: 2. CDR3: CAWSWTGGSYEQYF. In nucleotides, the CDR3 is TGTGCCTGGAGTTGGACAGGGGGTTCCTACGAGCAGTACTTC.

The chain employs TRBV5-6 and TRBJ2-2; weak D call: TRBD1 (5 bases). The CDR3 consists of 14 residues. Trimming pared 5 bases from V and 1 base from J, leaving 9 bases between. CDR1 is SGHDT, CDR2 YYEEEE, per germline. In DNA, the CDR3 is TGTGCCAGCAGATTTGACAGGAACACCGGGGAGCTGTTTTTT. Protein sequence: CASRFDRNTGELFF.

The chain joins TRBV6-1 to TRBJ1-5, with D perhaps matching TRBD1 (6 bases). Germline V lookup: CDR1 MNHNS, CDR2 SASEGT. The CDR3 is 17 amino acids. V lost 0 bases and J 10 bases, leaving 22 bases between the germline ends. The CDR3 spells CASSEAHGQTPMQPQHF. CDR3 sequence (DNA): TGTGCCAGCAGTGAAGCGCACGGACAGACCCCCATGCAACCCCAGCATTTT.

This chain joins TRBV30 and TRBJ1-1; TRBD1 agrees at 7 bases. V lost 5 bases and J lost 5; bases outside the gene matches: 5. Germline CDR1 GTSNPN, CDR2 SVGIG (reference sequence). The CDR3 runs 12 residues. CDR3: CAWLPGGTEAFF. The CDR3 DNA follows: TGTGCCTGGTTACCAGGGGGAACTGAAGCTTTCTTT.

The J gene is TRBJ2-2, the V gene TRBV6-4, with D tentatively TRBD2 (6 bases). Germline V gene sequence: CDR1 MRHNA, CDR2 SNTAGT. Trimming removed 7 bases from V and 6 bases from J, with 15 bases in between. CDR3 length: 14 residues. The CDR3 coding sequence is TGTGCCAGCAAGTCGGCGGGATCGGCCGGGGAGCTGTTTTTT. Protein: CASKSAGSAGELFF.

The V gene is TRBV28, the J gene TRBJ1-5, with 7 bases that match TRBD1. The germline V gene has CDR1 MDHEN and CDR2 SYDVKM. V gave up 0 bases and J gave up 4 bases; unmatched junction bases: 3. The CDR3 is 15 residues long. In nucleotides, the CDR3 is TGTGCCAGCAGTTTATGGGGGACAGCTAATCAGCCCCAGCATTTT. Translating gives CASSLWGTANQPQHF.

V gene TRBV6-1 combines with J gene TRBJ2-5; possibly TRBD1 for D (6 bases). Deletions cut 8 bases from V and 4 bases from J, with 14 bases between. Per the germline V gene, CDR1 is MNHNS and CDR2 is SASEGT. CDR3 length equals 13 residues. The CDR3 nucleotides read TGTGCCAGCGAACCCAGGGGTCGAGAGACCCAGTACTTC. This sequence encodes CASEPRGRETQYF.

In DNA, the CDR3 is TGTGCCAGCAGCTCCCCGGGACTTCTTCAAGAGACCCAGTACTTC. It is translated as CASSSPGLLQETQYF. J is TRBJ2-5 and V is TRBV13; the D gene is possibly TRBD2 (6 bases). V was clipped by 4 bases and J by 2 bases, with 14 bases between them. There are 15 residues in the CDR3. Germline-derived CDR1 and CDR2 are PRHDT and FYEKMQ (reference sequence). Combining the CDR3 with reference TRBV13 and TRBJ2-5 gives the whole variable domain AAGVIQSPRHLIKEKRETATLKCYPIPRHDTVYWYQQGPGQDPQFLISFYEKMQSDKGSIPDRFSAQQFSDYHSELNMSSLELGDSALYFCASSSPGLLQETQYFGPGTRLLVL.

This clone was found once. The rearrangement joins TRBV28 to TRBJ2-2; 12 bases are shared with TRBD1. The CDR3 runs 15 residues. J gave up 8 bases and V 3 bases, and 4 bases lay outside the gene matches. Germline CDR1 is MDHEN and CDR2 is SYDVKM. CDR3 DNA sequence: TGTGCCAGCAGTTTTCTGGGACAGGGGGCAGGGGAGCTGTTTTTT. It specifies CASSFLGQGAGELFF.

The chain employs TRBV21-1 and TRBJ1-4; the table names TRBD1, a call not compared with the DNA. TRBV21-1 is noted as a pseudogene. The CDR3 spans 21 residues. CDR3 nucleotide sequence: TGTGCCAGCAGCAAAGCTGGACAGTATCTCCCACATCATGCAACTAATGAAAAACTGTTTTTT. It encodes CASSKAGQYLPHHATNEKLFF.

The rearrangement links TRBV14 to TRBJ2-7; TRBD2 aligns across 11 bases. Germline assignment: CDR1 SGHDN and CDR2 FVKESK. The CDR3 is made up of 16 amino acids. The V gene end was trimmed by 4 bases and the J gene end by 5 bases; junction bases not matched to a gene: 10. CDR3 sequence reads: CASSPWTSGLTHEQYF. As DNA, the CDR3 is TGTGCCAGCAGCCCCTGGACTAGCGGGCTAACCCACGAGCAGTACTTC.

This clone was observed once. The chain uses TRBV5-1 and TRBJ2-7, with 8 bases fitting TRBD2. Germline CDR1 reads SGHRS; CDR2 reads YFSETQ. CDR3 size: 14 residues. V gave up 2 bases and J gave up 5 bases; unmatched junction bases: 6. The CDR3 is CASSFGNGRDEQYF. Written as DNA, the CDR3 is TGCGCCAGCAGCTTTGGAAACGGGAGGGACGAGCAGTACTTC.

V and J are TRBV6-6 and TRBJ2-7; D unresolved. Trimming took 6 bases from V and 0 from J, leaving 6 bases between them. CDR3 length: 12 amino acids. Germline lookup yields CDR1 MNHNY and CDR2 SVGAGI (reference sequence). As DNA, the CDR3 is TGTGCCAGCAGACAGCTCTCCTACGAGCAGTACTTC. This translates into CASRQLSYEQYF.

The chain carries TRBV30 and TRBJ2-3, with 9 bases lining up with TRBD2. J gave up 4 bases and V 4 bases, and 3 bases lay outside the gene matches. The CDR3 spans 13 residues. Germline V gives CDR1 GTSNPN, CDR2 SVGIG (reference sequence). DNA of the CDR3: TGTGCCTGGACTAGCGGGATTCCAGATACGCAGTATTTT. It codes for CAWTSGIPDTQYF.

The chain carries TRBV27 and TRBJ2-7, with TRBD2 matching 10 bases. The length of the CDR3 is 14 residues. Trimming took 5 bases from V and 5 from J; bases not matched to a gene: 6. Germline CDR1 reads MNHEY; CDR2 reads SMNVEV (reference sequence). The CDR3 loop reads CASSKSGRANEQYF. In nucleotides, the CDR3 is TGTGCCAGCAGTAAGAGCGGGAGGGCCAACGAGCAGTACTTC.